The sequence of this T cell receptor (beta chain) was determined in a study of CD8+ T cells in alopecia areata. Regarding the study as a whole: An increase in clonality over normal scalp was evident in lesional scalp, especially alopecia totalis/universalis. Tofacitinib produced a significant decrease in scalp clonality and in expanded CD8+ clones among the top 100. A large proportion of expanded lesional clones were detected persisting in scalp and blood during tofacitinib.

Of note for this clone: Its specificity is unknown.

Germline assignment: CDR1 LGHNA and CDR2 YSLEER. The CDR3 spans 16 residues. After removal of 0 bases from V and 4 bases from J, the junction contained 4 bases not matched to a gene. Once RNA had been extracted, it was reverse transcribed into cDNA to act as the sequencing template. TCRdb keeps only in-frame clones here, not all; method: immunoSEQ multiplex PCR. The sample holds about 64,000 clones, 46% seen once. The treatment is: oral pan-JAK inhibitor, 5-10 mg twice daily. This chain links TRBV4-3 with TRBJ2-5; 11 bases agree with TRBD1. This TCR came from a human donor with alopecia areata. The sequencing used CD8+ T cells sorted from blood, collected at roughly week 36, from a patient treated with tofacitinib. CDR3 in amino acids: CASSQDPGTGGETQYF. Written as DNA, the CDR3 is TGCGCCAGCAGCCAAGATCCCGGGACAGGGGGAGAGACCCAGTACTTC.